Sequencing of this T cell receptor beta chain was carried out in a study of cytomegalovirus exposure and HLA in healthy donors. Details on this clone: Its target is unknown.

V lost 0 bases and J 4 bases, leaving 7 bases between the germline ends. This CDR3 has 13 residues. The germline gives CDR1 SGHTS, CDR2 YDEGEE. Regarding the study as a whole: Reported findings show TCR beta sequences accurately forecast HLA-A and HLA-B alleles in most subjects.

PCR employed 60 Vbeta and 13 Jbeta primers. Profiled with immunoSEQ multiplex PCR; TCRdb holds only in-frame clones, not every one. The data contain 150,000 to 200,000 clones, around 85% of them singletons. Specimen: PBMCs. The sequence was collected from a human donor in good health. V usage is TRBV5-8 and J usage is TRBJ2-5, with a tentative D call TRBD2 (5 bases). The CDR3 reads CASSLAGVETQYF. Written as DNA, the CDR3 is TGTGCCAGCAGCTTGGCCGGGGTAGAGACCCAGTACTTC.